The clone carrying this T cell receptor beta chain occurred a few times. The antigen remains unidentified. V was cut by 4 bases and J by 4 bases, with 14 bases left in between. This CDR3 comprises 14 residues. CDR1 and CDR2 from the germline V gene are SGDLS and YYNGEE. Constant-segment-primed 5'RACE gave TCR alpha and TCR beta cDNA libraries with sample barcodes and UMIs. TCRdb itself ran the 5' RACE reads through MiXCR, one entry per CDR3 protein. Found here are approximately 250,000 distinct CDR3 sequences, roughly a sixth of them singletons; the top ten hold 22%. This entry comes from a study of T-cell memory formation after mild COVID-19. Study conclusions and caveats: There were some responding clones in pre-infection memory, which suggested that cross-reactive memory had joined. Chiefly within CM and EM were the contracting CD4+ clones; CD8+ ones were within EMRA. A second wave expanding day 15 to 37 was CD4+-biased; contracting clones were balanced.

What was sequenced was PBMCs or a T cell subset sorted from them (not recorded which). V gene TRBV9 combines with J gene TRBJ1-2; D may be TRBD1 (6 bases). This TCR came from a man aged 18 to 29 who had mild COVID-19 (a few samples of this study predate the infection). Cell type and time point are not known. CDR3 nucleotide sequence: TGTGCCAGCAGCCCCGACACAGGGTTCTATGGCTACACCTTC. This translates into CASSPDTGFYGYTF.